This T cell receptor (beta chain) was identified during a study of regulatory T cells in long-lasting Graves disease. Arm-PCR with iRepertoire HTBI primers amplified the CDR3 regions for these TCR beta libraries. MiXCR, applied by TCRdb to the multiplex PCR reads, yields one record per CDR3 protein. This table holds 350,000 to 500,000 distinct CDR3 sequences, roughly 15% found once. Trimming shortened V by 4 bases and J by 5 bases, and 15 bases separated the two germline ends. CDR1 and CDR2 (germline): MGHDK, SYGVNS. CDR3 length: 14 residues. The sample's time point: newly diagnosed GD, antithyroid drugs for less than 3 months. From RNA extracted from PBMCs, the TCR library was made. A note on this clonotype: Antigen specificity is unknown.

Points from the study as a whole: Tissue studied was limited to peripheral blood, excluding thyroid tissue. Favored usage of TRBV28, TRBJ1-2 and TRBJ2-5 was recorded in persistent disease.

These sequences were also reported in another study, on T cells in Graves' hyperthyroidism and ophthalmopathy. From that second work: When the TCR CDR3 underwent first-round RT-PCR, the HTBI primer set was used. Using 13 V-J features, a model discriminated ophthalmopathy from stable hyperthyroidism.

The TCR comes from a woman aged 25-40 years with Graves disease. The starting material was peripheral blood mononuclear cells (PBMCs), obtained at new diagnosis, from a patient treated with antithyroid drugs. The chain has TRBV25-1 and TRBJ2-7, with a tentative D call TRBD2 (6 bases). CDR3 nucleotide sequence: TGTGCCAGCAGTGGTCCGGGGGTTGGAAACGAGCAGTACTTC. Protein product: CASSGPGVGNEQYF.